These 12 T cell receptor beta chains originate from one sample sequenced in a study of blood T cell repertoires in COVID-19. Profiling relied on immunoSEQ multiplex PCR, and the TCRdb table lists in-frame clones only, not all of them. Of 200,000 to 250,000 clones listed, around 86% are singletons. The sample was peripheral blood. Receptors originate from a man aged 60-69 years who had recovered from COVID-19.

CDR3 amino acids: CASSVGLPNSPLHF. For the CDR3, the DNA is TGTGCCAGCAGTGTGGGACTGCCCAATTCACCCCTCCACTTT. The J gene is TRBJ1-6, the V gene TRBV6-4; a possible D gene is TRBD1 (5 bases). CDR3 length: 14 amino acids. V shed 4 bases and J shed 7 bases, with 11 bases lying between them. Germline V gives CDR1 MRHNA, CDR2 SNTAGT.

The rearrangement uses TRBV10-2 and TRBJ1-6; D not resolved. Germline-derived CDR1 and CDR2 are WSHSY and SAAADI. The CDR3 has 19 amino acids. Trimming took 0 bases from V and 4 from J, leaving 19 bases between them. In DNA form, the CDR3 reads TGCGCCAGCAGTGAGTCTACACGGGATTTACCCAAATATAATTCACCCCTCCACTTT. Its translation is CASSESTRDLPKYNSPLHF.

This clone is a singleton in its sample. The chain uses TRBV3-1 (or the pseudogene TRBV3-2) and TRBJ1-5; D is unresolved. Germline V gives CDR1 LGHDT, CDR2 YNNKEL (reference sequence). This CDR3 is 14 amino acids long. Between the trimmed V and J ends, which lost 5 bases and 9 bases, there was a span of 17 bases. The DNA for the CDR3 is TGTGCCAGCAGCATATCTCCGAGGGTGGGGCCCCAGCATTTT. Protein sequence: CASSISPRVGPQHF.

The rearrangement links TRBV20-1 to TRBJ2-1, with 7 bases identical to TRBD2. The junction had 8 bases not matched to a gene; V was cut back by 3 bases and J by 6 bases. This CDR3 is 14 amino acids long. The germline gives CDR1 DFQATT, CDR2 SNEGSKA (reference sequence). CDR3 sequence (DNA): TGCAGTGCTAGTTCCAGCGGGAACTTCAATGAGCAGTTCTTC. This codes for CSASSSGNFNEQFF.

The chain combines TRBV21-1 with TRBJ1-2; the table's D call TRBD1 went unverified against the DNA. TRBV21-1 is flagged as a pseudogene. The CDR3 runs to 18 residues. The CDR3 loop reads CASSKDPVLGTALYGYTF. CDR3 bases: TGTGCCAGCAGCAAAGACCCGGTCCTCGGGACAGCCCTTTATGGCTACACCTTC.

This clone was observed a single time. The chain is built from TRBV15 and TRBJ2-1, with 12 bases matching TRBD2. V was pared by 0 bases and J by 8 bases, with 17 bases of the junction left unmatched. From germline, CDR1 is LNHNV and CDR2 YYDKDF (reference sequence). This CDR3 region has 20 residues. CDR3 sequence (DNA): TGTGCCACCAGCAGAGATCACACTAGCGGGGGGCCCGTAGTCTCTCATGAGCAGTTCTTC. This sequence encodes CATSRDHTSGGPVVSHEQFF.

This clone was counted once. This chain connects TRBV6-5 to TRBJ2-4, with 9 bases that match TRBD1. The CDR3 is made up of 14 amino acids. The ends lost 2 bases at V and 9 bases at J; junction bases unmatched: 5. CDR1 MNHEY and CDR2 SVGAGI come from the germline V gene. The CDR3 is CASSYQGQGTIQYF. CDR3 DNA: TGTGCCAGCAGTTACCAGGGACAGGGCACCATTCAGTACTTC.

The chain has TRBV29-1 and TRBJ2-7; no definite D call. The CDR3 spans 11 residues. Germline lookup yields CDR1 SQVTM and CDR2 ANQGSEA. The V end was cut by 7 bases, the J end by 3 bases, with 10 bases between. The CDR3 coding sequence is TGCAGCGGACTGTCGGGCTACGAGCAGTACTTC. Amino acid sequence: CSGLSGYEQYF.

The V gene is TRBV7-2, the J gene TRBJ2-3, with 12 bases that match TRBD2. The CDR3 runs to 17 residues. Germline CDR1 SGHTA, CDR2 FQGNSA. The junction had 6 bases not matched to a gene; V was cut back by 5 bases and J by 0 bases. This chain's CDR3 is CASSRGLAGLSTDTQYF. Written as DNA, the CDR3 is TGTGCCAGCAGCAGGGGACTAGCGGGTCTCAGCACAGATACGCAGTATTTT.

This chain joins TRBV11-2 and TRBJ2-2; TRBD1 agrees at 10 bases. J gave up 5 bases and V 4 bases, and 4 bases lay outside the gene matches. CDR3 length: 15 amino acids. Germline CDR1 and CDR2: SGHAT and FQNNGV. CDR3 residues: CASSSGQGRTGELFF. The CDR3 DNA sequence: TGTGCCAGCAGCTCGGGACAGGGGCGAACCGGGGAGCTGTTTTTT.

The chain recombines TRBV10-3 with TRBJ1-2, with D maybe TRBD1 (6 bases). Per the germline V gene, CDR1 is ENHRY and CDR2 is SYGVKD. This CDR3 has 15 amino acids. V was cut by 5 bases and J by 2 bases, with 15 bases left in between. CDR3 nucleotides: TGTGCCATCAGTCCCTCTCAACAGGGAAACTATGGCTACACCTTC. Amino acid sequence: CAISPSQQGNYGYTF.

The chain joins TRBV7-9 to TRBJ2-5; D possibly corresponds to TRBD2 (6 bases). V was trimmed by 0 bases and J by 4 bases, leaving 9 bases between them. CDR3 length equals 14 residues. Germline V gives CDR1 SEHNR, CDR2 FQNEAQ (reference sequence). CDR3 in DNA: TGTGCCAGCAGCTTAGCGGGCGGGGTAGAGACCCAGTACTTC. It codes for CASSLAGGVETQYF.